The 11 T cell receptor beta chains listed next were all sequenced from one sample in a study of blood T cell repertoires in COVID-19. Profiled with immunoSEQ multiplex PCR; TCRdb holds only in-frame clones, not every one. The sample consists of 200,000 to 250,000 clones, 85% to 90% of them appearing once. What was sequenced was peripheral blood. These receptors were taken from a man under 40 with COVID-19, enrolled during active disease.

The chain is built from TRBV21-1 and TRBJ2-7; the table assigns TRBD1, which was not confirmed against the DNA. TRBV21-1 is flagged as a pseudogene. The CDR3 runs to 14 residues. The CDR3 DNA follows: TGTGCCAGCAGCAGGGGGCTACATACCTACGAGCAGTACTTC. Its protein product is CASSRGLHTYEQYF.

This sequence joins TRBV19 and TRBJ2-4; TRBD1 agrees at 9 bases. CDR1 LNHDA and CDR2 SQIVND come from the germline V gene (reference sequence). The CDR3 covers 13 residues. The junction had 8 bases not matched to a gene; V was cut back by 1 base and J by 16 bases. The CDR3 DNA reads TGTGCCAGTAGTATAGTTACAGGGGGCGCGTATTACTTC. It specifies CASSIVTGGAYYF.

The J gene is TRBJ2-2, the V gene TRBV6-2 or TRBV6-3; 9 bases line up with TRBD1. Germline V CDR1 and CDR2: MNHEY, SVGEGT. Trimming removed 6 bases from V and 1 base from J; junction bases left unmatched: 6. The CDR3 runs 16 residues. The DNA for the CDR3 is TGTGCCAGCAGCAGGACAGGGGTTTGGAACACCGGGGAGCTGTTTTTT. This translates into CASSRTGVWNTGELFF.

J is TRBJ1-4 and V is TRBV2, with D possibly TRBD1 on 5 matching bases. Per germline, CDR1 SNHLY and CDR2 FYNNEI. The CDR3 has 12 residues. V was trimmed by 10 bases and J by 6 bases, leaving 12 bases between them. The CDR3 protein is CANRDFDEKLFF. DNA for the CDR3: TGTGCCAACCGGGACTTCGATGAAAAACTGTTTTTT.

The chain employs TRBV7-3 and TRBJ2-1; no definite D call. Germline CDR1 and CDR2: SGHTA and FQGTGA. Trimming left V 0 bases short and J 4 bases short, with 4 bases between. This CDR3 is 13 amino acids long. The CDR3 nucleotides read TGTGCCAGCAGCTTAACTCTATACAATGAGCAGTTCTTC. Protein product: CASSLTLYNEQFF.

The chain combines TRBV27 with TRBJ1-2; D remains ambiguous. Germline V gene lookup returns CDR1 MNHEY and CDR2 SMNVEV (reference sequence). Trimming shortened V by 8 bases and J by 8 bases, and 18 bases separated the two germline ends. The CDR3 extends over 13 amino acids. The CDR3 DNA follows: TGTGCCAGCCGTCCGTCTAACGTCTGGGGCTACACCTTC. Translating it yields CASRPSNVWGYTF.

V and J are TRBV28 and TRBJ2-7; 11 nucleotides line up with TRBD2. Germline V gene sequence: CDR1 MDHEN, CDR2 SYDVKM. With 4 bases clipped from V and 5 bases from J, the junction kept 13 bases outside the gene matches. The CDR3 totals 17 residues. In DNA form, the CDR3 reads TGTGCCAGCAGTTCCTCGGGACTAGCGGTCGGAAGAGACGAGCAGTACTTC. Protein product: CASSSSGLAVGRDEQYF.

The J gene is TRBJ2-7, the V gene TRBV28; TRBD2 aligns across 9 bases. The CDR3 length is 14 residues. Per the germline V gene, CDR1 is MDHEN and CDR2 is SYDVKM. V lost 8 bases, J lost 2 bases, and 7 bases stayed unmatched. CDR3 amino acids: CASLLAGTTYEQYF. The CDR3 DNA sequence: TGTGCCAGCCTTCTAGCGGGGACAACCTACGAGCAGTACTTC.

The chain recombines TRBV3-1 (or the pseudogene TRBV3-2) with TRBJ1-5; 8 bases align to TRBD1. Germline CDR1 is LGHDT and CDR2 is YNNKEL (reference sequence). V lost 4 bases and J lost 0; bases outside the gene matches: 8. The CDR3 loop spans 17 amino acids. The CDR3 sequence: CASSPDRGPYSNQPQHF. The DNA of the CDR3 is TGTGCCAGCAGCCCAGACAGGGGACCATATAGCAATCAGCCCCAGCATTTT.

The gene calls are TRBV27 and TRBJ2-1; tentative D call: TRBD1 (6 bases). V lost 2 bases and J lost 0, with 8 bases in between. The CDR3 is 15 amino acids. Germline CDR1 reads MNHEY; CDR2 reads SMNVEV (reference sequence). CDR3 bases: TGTGCCAGCAGTTTACAGGGGAGCTCCTACAATGAGCAGTTCTTC. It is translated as CASSLQGSSYNEQFF.

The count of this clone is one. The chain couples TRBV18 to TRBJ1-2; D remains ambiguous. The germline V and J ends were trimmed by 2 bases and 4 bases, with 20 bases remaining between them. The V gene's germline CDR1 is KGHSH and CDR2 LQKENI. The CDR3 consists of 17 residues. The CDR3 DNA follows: TGTGCCAGCTCACCATACATATATAACAGAGAGTCCTATGGCTACACCTTC. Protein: CASSPYIYNRESYGYTF. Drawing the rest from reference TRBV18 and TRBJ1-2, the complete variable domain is NAGVMQNPRHLVRRRGQEARLRCSPMKGHSHVYWYRQLPEEGLKFMVYLQKENIIDESGMPKERFSAEFPKEGPSILRIQQVVRGDSAAYFCASSPYIYNRESYGYTFGSGTRLTVV.